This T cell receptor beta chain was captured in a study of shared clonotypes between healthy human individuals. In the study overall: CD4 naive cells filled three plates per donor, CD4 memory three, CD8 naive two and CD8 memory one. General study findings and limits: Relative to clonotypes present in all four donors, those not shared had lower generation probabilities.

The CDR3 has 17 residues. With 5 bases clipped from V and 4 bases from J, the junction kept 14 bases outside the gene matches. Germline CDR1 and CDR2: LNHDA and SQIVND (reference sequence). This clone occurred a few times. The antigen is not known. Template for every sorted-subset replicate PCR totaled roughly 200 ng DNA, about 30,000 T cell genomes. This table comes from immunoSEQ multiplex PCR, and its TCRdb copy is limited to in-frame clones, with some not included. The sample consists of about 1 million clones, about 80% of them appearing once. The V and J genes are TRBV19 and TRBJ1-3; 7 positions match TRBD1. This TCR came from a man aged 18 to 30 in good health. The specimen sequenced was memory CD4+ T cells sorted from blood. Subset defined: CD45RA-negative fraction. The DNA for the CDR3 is TGTGCCAGTAGTCCATCATGGACAGGACGTGGAGGAAACACCATATATTTT. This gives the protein CASSPSWTGRGGNTIYF.